The entry that follows covers one T cell receptor (beta chain) sequence. Germline CDR1 reads SGHNT; CDR2 reads YYREEE (reference sequence). CDR3 length equals 15 residues. J gave up 4 bases and V 3 bases, and 6 bases lay outside the gene matches. The record originates from a study of blood T cells in healthy people across ages. The authors ran a second PCR of roughly 7 to 11 cycles using a sample-barcoded 5' primer and a J-beta primer mix. TCRdb independently ran MiXCR on the 5' RACE reads; one entry per CDR3 protein. Among 1.5 million to 2 million distinct CDR3 sequences listed, 49% were seen once. Extracted total RNA amounted to at least 6 micrograms for each sample.

Sequencing was done on a sample of blood. This TCR derives from a woman in her forties in good health. This chain uses TRBV5-4 with TRBJ1-2, with TRBD1 identical over 10 bases. The CDR3 is CASSYGTGVGYGYTF. The DNA of the CDR3 is TGTGCCAGCAGCTATGGGACAGGGGTAGGCTATGGCTACACCTTC.